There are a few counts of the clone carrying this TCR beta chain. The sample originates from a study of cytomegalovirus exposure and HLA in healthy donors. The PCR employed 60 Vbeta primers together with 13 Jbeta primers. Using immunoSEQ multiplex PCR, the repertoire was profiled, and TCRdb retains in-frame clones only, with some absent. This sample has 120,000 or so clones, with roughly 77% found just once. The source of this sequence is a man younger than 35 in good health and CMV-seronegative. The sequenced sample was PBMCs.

Written as DNA, the CDR3 is TGTGCCAGCAGTTACCAGAGTAGGAGTGAAAAACTGTTTTTT. The encoded protein is CASSYQSRSEKLFF. The gene calls are TRBV6-5 and TRBJ1-4; D is undetermined. The CDR3 sequence is 14 residues long. Looked up from germline, CDR1 is MNHEY and CDR2 is SVGAGI. V was pared by 2 bases and J by 7 bases, with 11 bases between.